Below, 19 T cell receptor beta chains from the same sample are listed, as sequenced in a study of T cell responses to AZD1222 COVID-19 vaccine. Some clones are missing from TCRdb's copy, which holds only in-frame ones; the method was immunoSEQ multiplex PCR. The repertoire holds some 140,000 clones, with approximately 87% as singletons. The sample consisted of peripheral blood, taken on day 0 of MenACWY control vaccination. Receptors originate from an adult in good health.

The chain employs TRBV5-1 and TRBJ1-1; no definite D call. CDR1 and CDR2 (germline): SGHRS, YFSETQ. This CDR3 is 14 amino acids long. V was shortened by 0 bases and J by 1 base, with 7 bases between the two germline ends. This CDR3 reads CASSLVQPNTEAFF. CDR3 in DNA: TGCGCCAGCAGCTTGGTACAGCCGAACACTGAAGCTTTCTTT.

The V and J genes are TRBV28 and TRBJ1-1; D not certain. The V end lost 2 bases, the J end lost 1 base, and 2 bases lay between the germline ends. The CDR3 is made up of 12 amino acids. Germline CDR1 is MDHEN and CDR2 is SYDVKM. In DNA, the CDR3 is TGTGCCAGCAGTTTACAGAACACTGAAGCTTTCTTT. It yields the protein CASSLQNTEAFF.

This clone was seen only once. This CDR3 is CASSIGQGDNEKLFF. The CDR3 coding sequence is TGTGCCAGTAGTATCGGACAGGGGGATAATGAAAAACTGTTTTTT. The chain uses TRBV19 and TRBJ1-4; TRBD1 matches 10 bases. In germline, CDR1 is LNHDA, CDR2 SQIVND (reference sequence). This CDR3 is built from 15 residues. The V gene end was trimmed by 3 bases and the J gene end by 4 bases; junction bases not matched to a gene: 2.

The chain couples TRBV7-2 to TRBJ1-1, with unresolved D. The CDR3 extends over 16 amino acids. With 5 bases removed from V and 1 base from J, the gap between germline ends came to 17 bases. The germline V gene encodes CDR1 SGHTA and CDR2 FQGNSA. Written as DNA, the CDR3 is TGTGCCAGCAGCCCACAAAGGTGGCAGCGGAACACTGAAGCTTTCTTT. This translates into CASSPQRWQRNTEAFF.

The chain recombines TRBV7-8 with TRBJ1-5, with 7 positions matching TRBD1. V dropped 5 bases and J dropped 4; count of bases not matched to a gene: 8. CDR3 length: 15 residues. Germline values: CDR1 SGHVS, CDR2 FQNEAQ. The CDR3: CASSPRLQGNQPQHF. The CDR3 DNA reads TGTGCCAGCAGCCCCCGGCTACAGGGGAATCAGCCCCAGCATTTT.

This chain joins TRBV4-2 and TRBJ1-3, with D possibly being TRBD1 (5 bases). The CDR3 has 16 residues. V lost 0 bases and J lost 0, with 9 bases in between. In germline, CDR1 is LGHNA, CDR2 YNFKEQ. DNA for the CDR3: TGTGCCAGCAGCCAAGAAGGGGTGGTCTCTGGAAACACCATATATTTT. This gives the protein CASSQEGVVSGNTIYF.

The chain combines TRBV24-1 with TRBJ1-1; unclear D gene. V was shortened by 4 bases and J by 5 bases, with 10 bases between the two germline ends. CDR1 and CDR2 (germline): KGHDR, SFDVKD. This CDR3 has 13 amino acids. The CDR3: CATSDPPGTEAFF. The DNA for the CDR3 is TGTGCCACCAGTGACCCCCCGGGGACTGAAGCTTTCTTT.

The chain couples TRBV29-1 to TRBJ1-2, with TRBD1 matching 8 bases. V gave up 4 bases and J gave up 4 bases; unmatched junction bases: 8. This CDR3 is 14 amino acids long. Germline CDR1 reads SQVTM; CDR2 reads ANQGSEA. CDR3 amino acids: CSVGPRTGPYGYTF. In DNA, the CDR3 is TGCAGCGTTGGCCCCAGGACAGGGCCCTATGGCTACACCTTC. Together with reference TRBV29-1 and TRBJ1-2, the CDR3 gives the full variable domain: SAVISQKPSRDICQRGTSLTIQCQVDSQVTMMFWYRQQPGQSLTLIATANQGSEATYESGFVIDKFPISRPNLTFSTLTVSNMSPEDSSIYLCSVGPRTGPYGYTFGSGTRLTVV.

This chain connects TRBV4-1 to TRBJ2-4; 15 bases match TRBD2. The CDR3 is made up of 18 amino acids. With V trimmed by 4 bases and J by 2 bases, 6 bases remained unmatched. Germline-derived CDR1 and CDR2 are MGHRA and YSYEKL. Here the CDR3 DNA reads TGCGCCAGCAGCCCGGGACTAGCGGGGGGCTCTTCCAAAAACATTCAGTACTTC. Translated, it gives CASSPGLAGGSSKNIQYF.

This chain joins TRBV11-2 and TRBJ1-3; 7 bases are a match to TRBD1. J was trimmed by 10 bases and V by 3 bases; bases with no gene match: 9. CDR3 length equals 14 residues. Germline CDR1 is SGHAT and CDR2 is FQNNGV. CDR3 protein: CASSFTRGERTIYF. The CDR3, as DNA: TGTGCCAGCAGCTTCACCAGGGGGGAAAGGACCATATATTTT. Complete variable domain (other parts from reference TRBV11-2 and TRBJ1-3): EAGVAQSPRYKIIEKRQSVAFWCNPISGHATLYWYQQILGQGPKLLIQFQNNGVVDDSQLPKDRFSAERLKGVDSTLKIQPAKLEDSAVYLCASSFTRGERTIYFGEGSWLTVV.

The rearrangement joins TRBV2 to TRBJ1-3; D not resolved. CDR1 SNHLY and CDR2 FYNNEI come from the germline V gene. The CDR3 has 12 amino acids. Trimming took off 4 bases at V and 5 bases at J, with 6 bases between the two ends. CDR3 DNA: TGTGCCAGCAGTGGGACGAGAAACACCATATATTTT. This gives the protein CASSGTRNTIYF.

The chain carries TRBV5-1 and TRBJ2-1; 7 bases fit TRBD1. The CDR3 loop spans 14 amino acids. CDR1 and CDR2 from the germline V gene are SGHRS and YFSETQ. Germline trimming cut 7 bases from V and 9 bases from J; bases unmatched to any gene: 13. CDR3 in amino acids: CASGTGQLRVEQFF. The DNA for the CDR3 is TGCGCCAGCGGCACGGGACAGCTTCGAGTTGAGCAGTTCTTC. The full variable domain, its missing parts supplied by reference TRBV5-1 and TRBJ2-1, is KAGVTQTPRYLIKTRGQQVTLSCSPISGHRSVSWYQQTPGQGLQFLFEYFSETQRNKGNFPGRFSGRQFSNSRSEMNVSTLELGDSALYLCASGTGQLRVEQFFGPGTRLTVL.

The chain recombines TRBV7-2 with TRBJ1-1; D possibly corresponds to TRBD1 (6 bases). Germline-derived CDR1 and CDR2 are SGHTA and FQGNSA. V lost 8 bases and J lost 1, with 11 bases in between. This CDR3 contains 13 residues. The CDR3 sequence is CASATGPNTEAFF. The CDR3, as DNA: TGTGCCAGCGCGACAGGACCGAACACTGAAGCTTTCTTT.

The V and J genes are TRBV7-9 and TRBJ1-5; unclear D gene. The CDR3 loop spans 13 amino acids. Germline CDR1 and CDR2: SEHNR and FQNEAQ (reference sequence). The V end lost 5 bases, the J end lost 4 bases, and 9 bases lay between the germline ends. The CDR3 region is CASSPDGNQPQHF. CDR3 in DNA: TGTGCCAGCAGCCCGGACGGGAATCAGCCCCAGCATTTT.

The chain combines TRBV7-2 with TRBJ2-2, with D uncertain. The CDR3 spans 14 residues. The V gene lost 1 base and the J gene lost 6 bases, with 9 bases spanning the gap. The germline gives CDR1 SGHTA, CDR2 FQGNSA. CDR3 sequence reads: CASSLGRPAGELFF. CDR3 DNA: TGTGCCAGCAGCTTAGGCAGGCCCGCCGGGGAGCTGTTTTTT.

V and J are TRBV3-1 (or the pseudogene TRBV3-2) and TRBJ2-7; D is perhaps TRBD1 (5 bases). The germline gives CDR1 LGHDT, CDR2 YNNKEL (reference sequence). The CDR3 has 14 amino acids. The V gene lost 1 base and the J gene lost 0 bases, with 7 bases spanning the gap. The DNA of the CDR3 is TGTGCCAGCAGCCAAGGACAGATCTCCTACGAGCAGTACTTC. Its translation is CASSQGQISYEQYF.

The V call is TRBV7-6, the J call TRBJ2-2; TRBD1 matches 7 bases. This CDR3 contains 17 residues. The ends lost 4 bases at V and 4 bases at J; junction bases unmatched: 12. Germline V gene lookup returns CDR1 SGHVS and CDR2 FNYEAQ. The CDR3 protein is CASSSSGDRVSTGELFF. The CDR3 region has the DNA TGTGCCAGCAGCTCAAGTGGTGACAGGGTGTCCACCGGGGAGCTGTTTTTT.

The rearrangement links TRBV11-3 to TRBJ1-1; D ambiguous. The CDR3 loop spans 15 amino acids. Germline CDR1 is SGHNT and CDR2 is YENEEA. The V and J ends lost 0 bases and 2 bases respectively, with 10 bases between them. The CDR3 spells CASSLEAAANTEAFF. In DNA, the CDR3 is TGTGCCAGCAGCTTAGAGGCGGCAGCCAACACTGAAGCTTTCTTT.

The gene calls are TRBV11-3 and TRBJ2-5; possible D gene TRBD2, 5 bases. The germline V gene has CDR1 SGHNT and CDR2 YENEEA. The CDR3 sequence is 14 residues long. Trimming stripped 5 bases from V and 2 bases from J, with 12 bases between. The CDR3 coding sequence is TGTGCCAGCAGCCCGGACTCGCTACAAGAGACCCAGTACTTC. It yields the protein CASSPDSLQETQYF. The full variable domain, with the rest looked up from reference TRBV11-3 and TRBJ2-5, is EAGVVQSPRYKIIEKKQPVAFWCNPISGHNTLYWYLQNLGQGPELLIRYENEEAVDDSQLPKDRFSAERLKGVDSTLKIQPAELGDSAVYLCASSPDSLQETQYFGPGTRLLVL.